Reported below is one TCR beta chain. Its antigen is currently unknown. Constant-region priming of about 0.5 ug total RNA yielded TCR beta cDNA. Researchers made the TCR beta libraries by running three nested multiplex PCR rounds with slightly modified ARM-PCR. Both of the initial two PCR rounds ran for 10 cycles and employed TRBV1-TRBV30 forward primers alongside a C-beta reverse primer. TCRdb re-called the multiplex PCR reads through MiXCR, storing one row per CDR3 protein. The sample lists 300,000 to 350,000 distinct CDR3 sequences; less than 65% were seen once. Alongside blood RNA obtained from unsorted whole blood, germline DNA was also extracted. Treatment-naive at the time, the patients had chronic HBV infection. The data were taken from a study of tumor-infiltrating lymphocytes in primary liver carcinoma. Study background: Among the tumors, stages were T1-T3 N0M0 and sizes roughly 4 to 10 cm.

Whole-study findings and limits: Researchers found tumor-adjacent and tumor-blood pairs overlapped less than tumor region pairs. Relative to blood, tumors carried a significantly larger fraction of the repertoire in their top 250 clones (p = 0.039).

The germline V and J ends were trimmed by 0 bases and 0 bases, with 13 bases remaining between them. This CDR3 is built from 17 residues. The germline gives CDR1 LNHNV, CDR2 YYDKDF (reference sequence). The J gene is TRBJ2-3, the V gene TRBV15, with D possibly matching TRBD1 (6 bases). Sequenced material: peripheral blood. The sequence was collected from a man aged 35 to 55 with primary liver carcinoma and hepatitis B virus infection. CDR3 in amino acids: CATSRDSRTDSTDTQYF. The DNA of the CDR3 is TGTGCCACCAGCAGAGATTCCCGGACAGATAGCACAGATACGCAGTATTTT. Together with reference TRBV15 and TRBJ2-3, the CDR3 gives the full variable domain: DAMVIQNPRYQVTQFGKPVTLSCSQTLNHNVMYWYQQKSSQAPKLLFHYYDKDFNNEADTPDNFQSRRPNTSFCFLDIRSPGLGDTAMYLCATSRDSRTDSTDTQYFGPGTRLTVL.